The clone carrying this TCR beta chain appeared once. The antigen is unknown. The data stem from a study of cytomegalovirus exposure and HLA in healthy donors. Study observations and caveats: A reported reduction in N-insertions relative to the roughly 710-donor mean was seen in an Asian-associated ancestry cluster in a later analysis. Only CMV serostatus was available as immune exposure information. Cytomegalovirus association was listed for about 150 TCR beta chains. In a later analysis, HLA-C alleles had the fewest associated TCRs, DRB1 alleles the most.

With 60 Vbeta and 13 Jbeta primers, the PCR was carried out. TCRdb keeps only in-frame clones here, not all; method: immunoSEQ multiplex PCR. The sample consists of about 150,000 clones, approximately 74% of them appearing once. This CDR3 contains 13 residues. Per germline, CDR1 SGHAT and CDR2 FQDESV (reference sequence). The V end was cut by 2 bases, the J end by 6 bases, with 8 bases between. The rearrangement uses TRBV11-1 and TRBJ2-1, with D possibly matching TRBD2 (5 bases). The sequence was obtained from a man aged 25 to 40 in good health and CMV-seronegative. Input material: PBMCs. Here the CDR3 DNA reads TGTGCCAGCAGCTTATATGGAGGCAATGAGCAGTTCTTC. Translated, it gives CASSLYGGNEQFF.